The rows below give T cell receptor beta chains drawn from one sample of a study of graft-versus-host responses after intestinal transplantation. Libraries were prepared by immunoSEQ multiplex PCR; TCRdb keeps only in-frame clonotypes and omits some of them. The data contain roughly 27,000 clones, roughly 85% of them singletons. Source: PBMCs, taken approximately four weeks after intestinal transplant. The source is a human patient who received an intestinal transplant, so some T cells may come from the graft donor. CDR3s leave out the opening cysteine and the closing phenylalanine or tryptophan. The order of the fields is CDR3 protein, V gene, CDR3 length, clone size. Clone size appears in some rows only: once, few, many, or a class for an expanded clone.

CDR3: ASSTPTDKVYGYT
V: TRBV19
length: 13
size: .

CDR3: ASSYREGSEAF
V: TRBV6-5
length: 11
size: .

CDR3: ASSESGGAQQETQY
V: TRBV7-3
length: 14
size: few

CDR3: ASGLSGLQETQY
V: TRBV12-5
length: 12
size: .

CDR3: ASSIRRTGADTQY
V: TRBV19
length: 13
size: .

CDR3: ASSQDASTDTQY
V: TRBV7-9
length: 12
size: .

CDR3: ASSIEVASHPEAF
V: TRBV19
length: 13
size: .

CDR3: ASSNRVLPGNTIY
V: TRBV19
length: 13
size: .

CDR3: ASSLTGGANNEQF
V: TRBV28
length: 13
size: .

CDR3: ASSDGTGGADTQY
V: TRBV6-4
length: 13
size: .

CDR3: ASSLATDWNTEAF
V: TRBV5-6
length: 13
size: .

CDR3: ASSLPLAGGNEQF
V: TRBV7-8
length: 13
size: few

CDR3: ASSLPLAGVTDTQY
V: TRBV7-9
length: 14
size: once

CDR3: ASSSPDRNNQPQH
V: TRBV19
length: 13
size: .

CDR3: ASKEGPHATDTQY
V: TRBV6-5
length: 13
size: .

CDR3: ASSQEGPEAF
V: TRBV4-1
length: 10
size: once

CDR3: ASSESRYTDTQY
V: TRBV25-1
length: 12
size: .

CDR3: ASSPSLTGGITEAF
V: TRBV9
length: 14
size: few

CDR3: ASLPGTGGISGDTQY
V: TRBV21-1
length: 15
size: .

CDR3: ASSLGGLAKNIQY
V: TRBV27
length: 13
size: .

CDR3: ASSIVGGTEAF
V: TRBV19
length: 11
size: .

CDR3: ASSLWGESNQPQH
V: TRBV28
length: 13
size: .

CDR3: ASSYRDRGHT
V: TRBV5-1
length: 10
size: .

CDR3: ASRVGISNQPQH
V: TRBV19
length: 12
size: .

CDR3: ASSRWVSSYNSPLH
V: TRBV13
length: 14
size: .

CDR3: ASSQEAGAVRNQPQH
V: TRBV4-1
length: 15
size: .

CDR3: ASSPRLASTDTQY
V: TRBV18
length: 13
size: once

CDR3: ASENRFSYEQY
V: TRBV11-2
length: 11
size: .

CDR3: ASSFHHHTAKNIQY
V: TRBV27
length: 14
size: .